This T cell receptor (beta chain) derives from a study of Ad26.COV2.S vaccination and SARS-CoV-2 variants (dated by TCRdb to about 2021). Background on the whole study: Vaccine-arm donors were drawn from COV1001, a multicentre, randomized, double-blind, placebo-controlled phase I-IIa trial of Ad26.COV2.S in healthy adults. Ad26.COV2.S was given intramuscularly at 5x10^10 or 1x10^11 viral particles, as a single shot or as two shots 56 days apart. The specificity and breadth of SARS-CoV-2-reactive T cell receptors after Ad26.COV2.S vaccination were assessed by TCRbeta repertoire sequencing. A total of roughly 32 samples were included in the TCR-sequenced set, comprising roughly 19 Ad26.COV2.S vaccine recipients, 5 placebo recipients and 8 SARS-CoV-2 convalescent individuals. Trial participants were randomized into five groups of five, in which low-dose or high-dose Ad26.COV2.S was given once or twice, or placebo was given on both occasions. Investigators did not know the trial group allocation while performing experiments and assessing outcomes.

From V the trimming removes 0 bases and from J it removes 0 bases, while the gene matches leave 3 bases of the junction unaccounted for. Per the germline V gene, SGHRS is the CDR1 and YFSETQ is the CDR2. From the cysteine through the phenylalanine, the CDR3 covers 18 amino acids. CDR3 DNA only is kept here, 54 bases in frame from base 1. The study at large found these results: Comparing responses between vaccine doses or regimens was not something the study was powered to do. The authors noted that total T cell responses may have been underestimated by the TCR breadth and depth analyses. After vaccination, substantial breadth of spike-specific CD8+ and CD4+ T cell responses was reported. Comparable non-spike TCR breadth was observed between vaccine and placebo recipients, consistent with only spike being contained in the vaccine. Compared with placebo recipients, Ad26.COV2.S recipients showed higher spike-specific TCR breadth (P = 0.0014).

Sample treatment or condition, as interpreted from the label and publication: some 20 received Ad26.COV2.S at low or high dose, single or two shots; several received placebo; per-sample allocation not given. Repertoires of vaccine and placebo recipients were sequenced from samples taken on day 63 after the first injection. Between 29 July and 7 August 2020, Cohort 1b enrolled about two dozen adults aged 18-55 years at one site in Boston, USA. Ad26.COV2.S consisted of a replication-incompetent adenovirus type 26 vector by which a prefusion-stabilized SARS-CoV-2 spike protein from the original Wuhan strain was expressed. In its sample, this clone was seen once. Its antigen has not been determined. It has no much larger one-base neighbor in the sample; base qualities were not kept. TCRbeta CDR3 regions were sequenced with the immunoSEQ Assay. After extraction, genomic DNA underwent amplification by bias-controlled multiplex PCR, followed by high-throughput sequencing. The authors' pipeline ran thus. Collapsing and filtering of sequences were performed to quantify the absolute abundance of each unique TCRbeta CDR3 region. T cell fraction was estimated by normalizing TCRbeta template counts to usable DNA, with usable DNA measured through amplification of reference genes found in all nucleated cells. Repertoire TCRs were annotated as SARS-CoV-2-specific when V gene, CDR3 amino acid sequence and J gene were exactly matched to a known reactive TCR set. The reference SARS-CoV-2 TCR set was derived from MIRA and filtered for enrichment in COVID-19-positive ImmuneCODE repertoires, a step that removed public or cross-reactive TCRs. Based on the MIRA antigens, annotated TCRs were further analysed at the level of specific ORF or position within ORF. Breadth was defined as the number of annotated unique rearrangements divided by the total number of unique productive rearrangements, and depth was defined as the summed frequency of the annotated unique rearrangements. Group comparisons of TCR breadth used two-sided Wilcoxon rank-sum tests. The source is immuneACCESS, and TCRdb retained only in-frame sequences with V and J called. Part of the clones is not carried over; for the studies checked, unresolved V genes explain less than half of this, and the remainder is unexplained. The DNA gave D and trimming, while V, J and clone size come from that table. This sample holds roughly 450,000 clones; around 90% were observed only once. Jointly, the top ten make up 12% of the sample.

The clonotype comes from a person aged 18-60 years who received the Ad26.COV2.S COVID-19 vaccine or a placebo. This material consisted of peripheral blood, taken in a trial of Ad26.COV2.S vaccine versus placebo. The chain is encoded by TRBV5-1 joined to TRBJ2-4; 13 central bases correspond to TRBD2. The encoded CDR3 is CASSLGLAGGLAKNIQYF. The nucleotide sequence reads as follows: TGCGCCAGCAGCTTGGGACTAGCGGGAGGACTAGCCAAAAACATTCAGTACTTC. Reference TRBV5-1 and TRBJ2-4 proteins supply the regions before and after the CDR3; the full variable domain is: KAGVTQTPRYLIKTRGQQVTLSCSPISGHRSVSWYQQTPGQGLQFLFEYFSETQRNKGNFPGRFSGRQFSNSRSEMNVSTLELGDSALYLCASSLGLAGGLAKNIQYFGAGTRLSVL.